What follows is one T cell receptor (beta chain) and its context. This specimen belongs to a study of blood T cell repertoires in COVID-19. Study-level background: In each case, the material was cDNA or gDNA derived from T cells, B-cell-depleted T cells, or PBMCs.

V gave up 2 bases and J gave up 6 bases; unmatched junction bases: 7. The CDR3 spans 15 residues. CDR1 and CDR2 (germline): SNHLY, FYNNEI. Measured with immunoSEQ multiplex PCR; TCRdb has only the in-frame clones, and not every one. The sample carries about 83,000 clones, about 86% recorded once. Input material: peripheral blood. The clonotype comes from an elderly woman in a cohort sampled during active or convalescent COVID-19. J is TRBJ1-2 and V is TRBV2; 9 bases align to TRBD1. As DNA, the CDR3 is TGTGCCAGCAGTGAAATGGGGACAGGGTTTCATGGCTACACCTTC. Amino acid sequence: CASSEMGTGFHGYTF.